These 29 T cell receptor beta chains were sequenced from one sample in a study of blood T cell repertoires in COVID-19. Generated by immunoSEQ multiplex PCR, the TCRdb table keeps only in-frame clones and is missing some. The top ten clones hold approximately 20% of a sample with tens of thousands of clones, roughly 89% of them seen once. Sequenced sample: peripheral blood. The receptors here all came from a woman between 55 and 75 years old with COVID-19, enrolled during active disease.

In this sample, this clone turned up a few times. The chain uses TRBV19 and TRBJ1-1; 7 nucleotides align to TRBD1. After removal of 3 bases from V and 1 base from J, the junction contained 5 bases not matched to a gene. The CDR3 sequence is 15 residues long. CDR1 and CDR2 from the germline V gene are LNHDA and SQIVND (reference sequence). The chain's CDR3 is CASSMWAGGNTEAFF. The CDR3 coding sequence is TGTGCCAGTAGTATGTGGGCAGGGGGGAACACTGAAGCTTTCTTT.

This rearrangement joins TRBV6-5 to TRBJ1-1; weak D call: TRBD1 (6 bases). This CDR3 is built from 13 residues. The germline V and J ends were trimmed by 6 bases and 5 bases, with 13 bases remaining between them. Germline CDR1 is MNHEY and CDR2 is SVGAGI. The DNA of the CDR3 is TGTGCCAGCAGGCAACAGGGCGGGACTGAAGCTTTCTTT. This gives the protein CASRQQGGTEAFF.

This clone came up once. This rearrangement joins TRBV5-1 to TRBJ1-3; possible D gene TRBD1, 6 bases. Germline V CDR1 and CDR2: SGHRS, YFSETQ. Trimming shortened V by 0 bases and J by 0 bases, and 13 bases separated the two germline ends. There are 17 residues in the CDR3. The CDR3 is CASSLAPRTVSGNTIYF. CDR3 DNA: TGCGCCAGCAGCTTGGCCCCCAGGACAGTCTCTGGAAACACCATATATTTT.

The V gene is TRBV7-3, the J gene TRBJ2-3, with 8 bases fitting TRBD1. In germline, CDR1 is SGHTA, CDR2 FQGTGA. V lost 2 bases, J lost 4 bases, and 2 bases stayed unmatched. The CDR3 sequence is 14 residues long. CDR3 protein: CASSLDRGSDTQYF. The CDR3 region has the DNA TGTGCCAGCAGCTTAGACAGGGGATCAGATACGCAGTATTTT.

The V and J genes are TRBV4-3 and TRBJ1-5; 7 nucleotides line up with TRBD1. This CDR3 is 15 amino acids long. The germline V gene encodes CDR1 LGHNA and CDR2 YSLEER. Trimming took 4 bases from V and 2 from J; bases not matched to a gene: 5. This chain's CDR3 is CASSPYRGGNQPQHF. The CDR3 DNA is TGCGCCAGCAGCCCCTACAGGGGAGGCAATCAGCCCCAGCATTTT.

The rearrangement uses TRBV19 and TRBJ1-2; D is unresolved. Germline CDR1 LNHDA, CDR2 SQIVND (reference sequence). The V and J ends lost 0 bases and 3 bases respectively, with 8 bases between them. The CDR3 totals 14 residues. For the CDR3, the DNA is TGTGCCAGTAGTATAGATACAGCAGACTATGGCTACACCTTC. Encoded protein: CASSIDTADYGYTF. Combining the CDR3 with reference TRBV19 and TRBJ1-2 gives the whole variable domain DGGITQSPKYLFRKEGQNVTLSCEQNLNHDAMYWYRQDPGQGLRLIYYSQIVNDFQKGDIAEGYSVSREKKESFPLTVTSAQKNPTAFYLCASSIDTADYGYTFGSGTRLTVV.

The chain joins TRBV28 to TRBJ2-1; tentatively, D is TRBD1 (5 bases). Germline CDR1 and CDR2: MDHEN and SYDVKM. V was clipped by 7 bases and J by 5 bases, with 12 bases between them. CDR3 length: 13 amino acids. The CDR3 reads CASNIDRDNEQFF. The CDR3 region has the DNA TGTGCCAGCAATATCGACAGAGACAATGAGCAGTTCTTC.

This clone has a single count. V and J are TRBV10-3 and TRBJ1-5; D is uncertain. The V gene lost 4 bases and the J gene lost 3 bases, with 13 bases spanning the gap. The CDR3 sequence is 15 residues long. Germline assignment: CDR1 ENHRY and CDR2 SYGVKD. The CDR3 reads CAISVTEGFNQPQHF. CDR3 DNA: TGTGCCATCAGTGTGACCGAGGGCTTCAATCAGCCCCAGCATTTT.

The V gene is TRBV7-2, the J gene TRBJ1-4; D is uncertain. The germline CDR1 and CDR2 sequences are SGHTA and FQGNSA. CDR3 length: 13 amino acids. V dropped 5 bases and J dropped 4 bases, with 8 bases sitting between them. The CDR3 nucleotides are TGTGCCAGCAGCCGAGACTATAATGAAAAACTGTTTTTT. It specifies CASSRDYNEKLFF.

The chain is built from TRBV18 and TRBJ2-7, with TRBD1 matching over 7 bases. V dropped 2 bases and J dropped 3; count of bases not matched to a gene: 7. CDR1 KGHSH and CDR2 LQKENI come from the germline V gene. CDR3 length equals 15 residues. The chain's CDR3 is CASSPLRQGGYEQYF. The DNA of the CDR3 is TGTGCCAGCTCACCATTGCGACAGGGTGGCTACGAGCAGTACTTC.

V is TRBV6-2 or TRBV6-3 and J is TRBJ1-2; a possible D gene is TRBD1 (5 bases). Per germline, CDR1 MNHEY and CDR2 SVGEGT. CDR3 length: 17 amino acids. Trimming pared 4 bases from V and 7 bases from J, leaving 25 bases between. The CDR3 reads CASSSPGGGTVSFGYTF. For the CDR3, the DNA is TGTGCCAGCAGTTCCCCCGGCGGGGGGACGGTATCGTTTGGCTACACCTTC.

The chain is built from TRBV7-6 and TRBJ2-1; 7 bases are a match to TRBD2. CDR1 and CDR2 (germline): SGHVS, FNYEAQ. The V gene end was trimmed by 4 bases and the J gene end by 2 bases; junction bases not matched to a gene: 11. CDR3 length: 17 amino acids. For the CDR3, the DNA is TGTGCCAGCAGCTCCGTTTTGGGCGGGGGAACCTACAATGAGCAGTTCTTC. As protein: CASSSVLGGGTYNEQFF.

The CDR3 here is CASSLRTGDTDTQYF. Here the CDR3 DNA reads TGTGCCAGCAGCTTAAGGACAGGGGACACAGATACGCAGTATTTT. The chain carries TRBV11-2 and TRBJ2-3, with 9 bases identical to TRBD1. With V trimmed by 2 bases and J by 2 bases, 2 bases remained unmatched. CDR1 SGHAT and CDR2 FQNNGV come from the germline V gene. The CDR3 loop spans 15 amino acids.

The rearrangement links TRBV6-5 to TRBJ2-3, with 9 positions matching TRBD2. Per germline, CDR1 MNHEY and CDR2 SVGAGI. Trimming removed 8 bases from V and 4 bases from J; junction bases left unmatched: 4. This CDR3 comprises 13 residues. Here the CDR3 reads CASRGGAADTQYF. CDR3 in DNA: TGTGCCAGCCGCGGGGGGGCGGCAGATACGCAGTATTTT.

The chain uses TRBV7-9 and TRBJ1-3; D not resolved. There are 13 residues in the CDR3. Germline V gives CDR1 SEHNR, CDR2 FQNEAQ (reference sequence). Trimming shortened V by 11 bases and J by 0 bases, and 11 bases separated the two germline ends. The CDR3 DNA sequence: TGTGCCGCCAGGCGATCCTCTGGAAACACCATATATTTT. Amino acid sequence: CAARRSSGNTIYF.

The V call is TRBV15, the J call TRBJ2-1, with 10 nucleotides matching TRBD2. Per the germline V gene, CDR1 is LNHNV and CDR2 is YYDKDF (reference sequence). This CDR3 is built from 16 residues. Unmatched junction bases numbered 6, after V lost 3 bases and J lost 4 bases. CDR3 sequence reads: CATSSERGGFYNEQFF. CDR3 nucleotides: TGTGCCACCAGCAGCGAGCGGGGGGGGTTTTACAATGAGCAGTTCTTC.

The chain carries TRBV6-2 or TRBV6-3 and TRBJ2-7; D gene uncertain. V gave up 5 bases and J gave up 3 bases, with 17 bases separating them. This CDR3 is 15 amino acids long. Germline V CDR1 and CDR2: MNHEY, SVGEGT. For the CDR3, the DNA is TGTGCCAGCAGTCCGGGTCTCGCCTTTGGCTACGAGCAGTACTTC. Protein sequence: CASSPGLAFGYEQYF.

This clone has only a few counts. The rearrangement joins TRBV30 to TRBJ2-2, with D possibly TRBD1 on 6 matching bases. V was shortened by 3 bases and J by 4 bases, with 15 bases between the two germline ends. Germline values: CDR1 GTSNPN, CDR2 SVGIG (reference sequence). There are 15 residues in the CDR3. The CDR3 DNA reads as TGTGCCTGGAGCCTACAGGGTCTGAGCACCGGGGAGCTGTTTTTT. Translated: CAWSLQGLSTGELFF.

V gene TRBV2 combines with J gene TRBJ2-1; D remains unclear. The CDR3 spans 15 residues. Trimming removed 7 bases from V and 2 bases from J, with 15 bases in between. In germline, CDR1 is SNHLY, CDR2 FYNNEI. CDR3 bases: TGTGCCAGCAAACAAGACATCAATCCCTACAATGAGCAGTTCTTC. Its translation: CASKQDINPYNEQFF.

This clone was seen a few times. The CDR3 protein is CASSLTRQALSYNEQFF. The DNA of the CDR3 is TGTGCCAGCAGCTTGACGAGACAGGCTCTCTCCTACAATGAGCAGTTCTTC. The V call is TRBV7-9, the J call TRBJ2-1; D might be TRBD1 (6 bases). Looked up from germline, CDR1 is SEHNR and CDR2 is FQNEAQ (reference sequence). The V end lost 3 bases, the J end lost 0 bases, and 15 bases lay between the germline ends. The CDR3 sequence is 17 residues long.

This clone has a handful of counts. This chain links TRBV7-2 with TRBJ2-7; 7 nucleotides match TRBD2. This CDR3 is built from 15 residues. Germline trimming cut 4 bases from V and 6 bases from J; bases unmatched to any gene: 12. The germline V gene has CDR1 SGHTA and CDR2 FQGNSA. Here the CDR3 reads CASSSTFEASGEQYF. The CDR3 bases are TGTGCCAGCAGCTCTACCTTTGAGGCTAGCGGCGAGCAGTACTTC.

This rearrangement joins TRBV6-5 to TRBJ1-2, with D possibly being TRBD1 (6 bases). Germline V gene lookup returns CDR1 MNHEY and CDR2 SVGAGI. CDR3 length equals 14 residues. Trimming removed 6 bases from V and 8 bases from J, with 19 bases in between. The CDR3 DNA is TGTGCCAGCAGCGGGCAGGGGAAGGTAGGCGGCTACACCTTC. This encodes CASSGQGKVGGYTF.

The gene calls are TRBV7-2 and TRBJ1-2; the D is unclear. V was clipped by 1 base and J by 7 bases, with 13 bases between them. The CDR3 runs 14 residues. Germline V gene lookup returns CDR1 SGHTA and CDR2 FQGNSA. The CDR3 here is CASSLGRTSRGYTF. As DNA, the CDR3 is TGTGCCAGCAGCTTAGGGAGGACGTCGCGTGGCTACACCTTC.

The chain couples TRBV13 to TRBJ2-1; 9 bases are a match to TRBD1. The length of the CDR3 is 14 residues. Germline V gives CDR1 PRHDT, CDR2 FYEKMQ (reference sequence). Trimming at V came to 6 bases and at J to 9 bases, leaving 9 bases not matched to a gene. The CDR3 DNA is TGTGCCAGCAGGACAGGGGGGCGTAGTGGTGAGCAGTTCTTC. It translates to CASRTGGRSGEQFF. The full variable domain, completed using reference TRBV13 and TRBJ2-1, is AAGVIQSPRHLIKEKRETATLKCYPIPRHDTVYWYQQGPGQDPQFLISFYEKMQSDKGSIPDRFSAQQFSDYHSELNMSSLELGDSALYFCASRTGGRSGEQFFGPGTRLTVL.

This clone was seen a few times. This chain uses TRBV19 with TRBJ1-1; TRBD1 agrees at 9 bases. The germline V gene has CDR1 LNHDA and CDR2 SQIVND (reference sequence). V trimming: 10 bases; J trimming: 4 bases; junction bases outside the gene matches: 7. This CDR3 region has 13 residues. CDR3 residues: CATSDRGGTEAFF. DNA of the CDR3: TGTGCCACCTCTGACAGGGGGGGCACTGAAGCTTTCTTT.

The chain links TRBV7-9 to TRBJ2-6; D gene ambiguous. This CDR3 is 15 amino acids long. The V gene lost 5 bases and the J gene lost 0 bases, with 8 bases spanning the gap. Per the germline V gene, CDR1 is SEHNR and CDR2 is FQNEAQ (reference sequence). The CDR3 loop is CASSPPHSGANVLTF. CDR3 sequence (DNA): TGTGCCAGCAGCCCACCACACTCTGGGGCCAACGTCCTGACTTTC.

The chain has TRBV3-1 (or the pseudogene TRBV3-2) and TRBJ1-3, with 12 positions matching TRBD1. The CDR3 runs to 16 residues. The V gene end was trimmed by 4 bases and the J gene end by 3 bases; junction bases not matched to a gene: 4. The germline CDR1 and CDR2 sequences are LGHDT and YNNKEL (reference sequence). The CDR3 loop reads CASSPWDRGLGNTIYF. CDR3 DNA: TGTGCCAGCAGCCCTTGGGACAGGGGGCTTGGAAACACCATATATTTT.

This sequence joins TRBV7-3 and TRBJ2-1; 13 bases are a match to TRBD2. This CDR3 is 16 amino acids long. V was clipped by 3 bases and J by 7 bases; unmatched bases: 6. Germline CDR1 SGHTA, CDR2 FQGTGA. In nucleotides, the CDR3 is TGTGCCAGCAGCTTTACTAGCGGGGGGGCCGGGAATGAGCAGTTCTTC. It yields the protein CASSFTSGGAGNEQFF.

The chain uses TRBV6-5 and TRBJ1-2, with TRBD1 matching over 8 bases. The CDR3 spans 13 residues. Trimming removed 6 bases from V and 7 bases from J; junction bases left unmatched: 7. Germline V gene sequence: CDR1 MNHEY, CDR2 SVGAGI. CDR3 loop: CASRPTGGGGYTF. In DNA form, the CDR3 reads TGTGCCAGCAGGCCTACAGGGGGGGGTGGCTACACCTTC.